This TCR beta chain originates from a study of blood T cell repertoires in COVID-19. Data came from immunoSEQ multiplex PCR; TCRdb stores just in-frame clones and leaves some out. The profile shows just over 650,000 clones, just under 90% of them singletons. This CDR3 comprises 14 residues. Trimming at V came to 4 bases and at J to 6 bases, leaving 3 bases not matched to a gene. The germline V gene encodes CDR1 KGHDR and CDR2 SFDVKD. This receptor was taken from a woman under 30 with acute or convalescent COVID-19. This chain connects TRBV24-1 to TRBJ2-4; 9 bases are shared with TRBD1. Source material: peripheral blood. CDR3 protein: CATSDTDRGNIQYF. CDR3 coding DNA: TGTGCCACCAGTGACACGGACAGGGGAAACATTCAGTACTTC.